The sequence of this T cell receptor beta chain was determined in a study of blood T cell repertoires in COVID-19 (dated by TCRdb to 2018 to 2020). Looking at the study overall: Samples from collaborators originated in the United States, Italy and Spain and spanned both the acute and convalescent phases of COVID-19. Where available, HLA class I and class II types were obtained from metadata supplied by the sample provider rather than from assay-based typing. The repertoires were made available in a free public database intended to serve as a resource for research on the immune response to SARS-CoV-2. The prospective study material was composed of cDNA or gDNA derived from T cells, B-cell-depleted T cells, or PBMCs. Sample metadata almost always included a de-identified subject ID, COVID-19 status, age in years and sex. Samples were obtained from the ongoing ImmuneRACE study (first 160 participants) and from over a thousand subjects provided by 6 global collaborators. Subjects who had been exposed to COVID-19, were actively infected with it, or had recovered from it provided the deeply sampled blood TCRbeta repertoires that made up the dataset. Study-wide findings and limitations: How much clinical and demographic metadata was included differed by source and by participant, and the metadata was provided uncurated.

With respect to this clone: Its antigen target is currently unknown. The sample holds no much larger clone one base away, and base qualities are not on file.

TCRbeta CDR3 regions were amplified from genomic DNA by means of the immunoSEQ Assay, a bias-controlled multiplex PCR. As for the original processing: The number of nucleated cells in each sample was estimated from the amplification of reference gene primers within the assay. To quantify the absolute abundance of each unique TCRbeta CDR3 rearrangement, sequence reads were collapsed and filtered. Productive Simpson clonality was computed per sample as the square root of Simpson's diversity index over productive rearrangements. Drawn from immuneACCESS, this table holds only the in-frame rearrangements with V and J called that TCRdb kept. Clones are partly lost; checked studies trace under half to an unresolved V gene and leave the rest unexplained. D and trimming were read from the DNA, whereas the V and J calls and clone size are those reported in that table. Recorded for this sample are 450,000 or so clones; around 90% of them occurred a single time. The ten largest make up 0.75% to 0.85% of the sample.

The germline V gene (reference sequence) provides CDR1 LNHDA and CDR2 SQIVND. V is pruned by 5 bases and J by 3 bases, leaving 5 bases of the junction without a gene match. From cysteine to phenylalanine, the CDR3 is 14 amino acids long. Only the CDR3 DNA stays, 42 bases, in frame from base 1. In Seattle, one collaborating source enrolled patients while the infection was active and tracked those patients longitudinally over the course of disease. Each collaborating institution followed its own protocols to collect whole blood in K2EDTA tubes. For TCRbeta analysis, collaborator samples were shipped as frozen whole blood, as isolated PBMCs, or as DNA extracted from either sample type.

The sequencing sample was made of peripheral blood. The chain is assembled from TRBV19 and TRBJ2-5; a stretch of 8 junction bases matches TRBD2. The TCR originated in a man aged 18 to 35 with COVID-19, enrolled during active disease. The CDR3 reads as follows: CASSSGGLEETQYF. In nucleotides, the sequence is TGTGCCAGTAGTTCGGGGGGGCTTGAAGAGACCCAGTACTTC.